This T cell receptor beta chain is from a study of cytomegalovirus exposure and HLA in healthy donors. Points from the study as a whole: Later, an analysis found that TCR clusters from the first cohort tended to co-occur in the 90 to 150 validation repertoires. Across donors, most TCRs were seen rarely, yet some public ones were widespread.

Germline CDR1 and CDR2: MDHEN and SYDVKM. The CDR3 consists of 14 residues. Trimming removed 6 bases from V and 2 bases from J; junction bases left unmatched: 6. This table comes from immunoSEQ multiplex PCR, and its TCRdb copy is limited to in-frame clones, with some not included. The table lists 220,000 or so clones, roughly 83% of them singletons. A remark on this clone: Its specificity is not known.

The clonotype originates from a woman in her 30s in good health and CMV-seropositive. The chain joins TRBV28 to TRBJ2-7, with 8 nucleotides matching TRBD1. The sample taken for sequencing was PBMCs. The CDR3 region is CASSHGQGTYEQYF. The CDR3 region has the DNA TGTGCCAGCAGCCATGGACAGGGAACCTACGAGCAGTACTTC.